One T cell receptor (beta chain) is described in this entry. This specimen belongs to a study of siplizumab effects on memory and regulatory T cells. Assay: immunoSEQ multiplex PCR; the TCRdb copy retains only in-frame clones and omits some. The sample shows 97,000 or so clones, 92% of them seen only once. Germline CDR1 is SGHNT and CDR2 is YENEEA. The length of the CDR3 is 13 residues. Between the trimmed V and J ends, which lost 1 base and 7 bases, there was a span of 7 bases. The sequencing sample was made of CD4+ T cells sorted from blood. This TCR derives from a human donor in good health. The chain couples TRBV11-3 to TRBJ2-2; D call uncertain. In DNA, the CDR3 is TGTGCCAGCAGCTTAGTCAACTTCGGGGAGCTGTTTTTT. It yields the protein CASSLVNFGELFF. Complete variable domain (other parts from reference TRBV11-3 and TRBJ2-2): EAGVVQSPRYKIIEKKQPVAFWCNPISGHNTLYWYLQNLGQGPELLIRYENEEAVDDSQLPKDRFSAERLKGVDSTLKIQPAELGDSAVYLCASSLVNFGELFFGEGSRLTVL.